This T cell receptor beta chain was sequenced during a study of molecular identifiers for immune sequencing clone quantification. Study-wide findings and caveats: Molecules of identical TCR sharing a barcode could underestimate highly expanded clone sizes.

This clonotype showed up many times. Its antigen is unknown. TCRdb processed the PCR reads anew with MiXCR; each CDR3 protein has one entry. The table shows 300,000 to 350,000 distinct CDR3 sequences, with about a fifth occurring only once. Preparation of naive CD8 libraries involved roughly 18,000 to 1,100,000 sorted cells and 10%, 30% or 50% RNA. Sorting recovered naive CD8 T cells on a CD8+CD4-CCR7+CD45RA+ profile. V lost 0 bases to trimming and J lost 10 bases, with 5 bases between them. The CDR3 covers 11 residues. From germline, CDR1 is SGDLS and CDR2 YYNGEE. This sequence joins TRBV9 and TRBJ2-1; unclear D gene. This clonotype originated in a human donor in good health. Some libraries in this study had Jurkat cell RNA spiked in. The sample was naive CD8+ T cells from blood, with Jurkat cell RNA spiked in. As to subset: FACS-sorted CD8+CD4-CCR7+CD45RA+ naive T cells. In DNA form, the CDR3 reads TGTGCCAGCAGCGTAGCTGGAGAGCAGTTCTTC. Translation: CASSVAGEQFF. The variable domain in full, with the rest retrieved from reference TRBV9 and TRBJ2-1, is DSGVTQTPKHLITATGQRVTLRCSPRSGDLSVYWYQQSLDQGLQFLIQYYNGEERAKGNILERFSAQQFPDLHSELNLSSLELGDSALYFCASSVAGEQFFGPGTRLTVL.